This T cell receptor beta chain was documented in a study of T cell repertoires in cytomegalovirus infection. For the study at large: HLA-B-restricted CMV epitopes that are well studied were used alongside recently identified HLA-C-restricted ones. General study findings and limits: HLA-C-restricted, CMV-specific TCR beta clonotypes were dominant ex vivo.

This clonotype was recorded a few times. Its antigen is not identified. V shed 0 bases, J shed 5 bases, and the junction held 5 bases outside the gene matches. The CDR3 is 15 residues long. TCRdb ran MiXCR on the reads and lists one entry per CDR3 protein. The table includes some 560,000 distinct CDR3 sequences, about 40% detected once. This chain connects TRBV12-3 or TRBV12-4 to TRBJ2-7, with 9 bases matching TRBD1. The receptor was isolated from a human donor in good health (CMV status not recorded). Some clones in this sample may be carry-over from other donors' samples. This specimen was cultured PBMCs, taken from culture after CMV antigen stimulation. Here the CDR3 reads CASSLAHRGRDEQYF. The CDR3 nucleotides are TGTGCCAGCAGTTTAGCGCACAGGGGGCGCGACGAGCAGTACTTC.